This T cell receptor (beta chain) came from a study of Graves' ophthalmopathy and Graves' hyperthyroidism. Turning to the study itself: There was a collection of peripheral blood at initial diagnosis, before any treatment. General study results and limits: Most expanded clonotypes in thyroid above 0.001 frequency also showed up in blood. Forecasting of ophthalmopathy progression by the model achieved over 55% sensitivity and 72.22% specificity.

RNA transcripts yielded amplified TCR beta CDR3 regions. HTBI primers served in a first-round RT-PCR, which a second-round multiplex PCR followed. TCRdb passed the multiplex PCR reads through MiXCR, listing each CDR3 protein once. Of some 370,000 distinct CDR3 sequences listed, about 17% were seen once; the top ten hold around 2.4%. This clonotype was seen repeatedly, ten times or more. The antigen is unknown. The CDR3 sequence is 13 residues long. The germline V and J ends were trimmed by 5 bases and 5 bases, with 12 bases remaining between them. The germline V gene has CDR1 LNHDA and CDR2 SQIVND (reference sequence). The authors diagnosed from clinical symptoms, serum thyroxine, TRAb, thyroid ultrasound and orbital computed tomography.

The specimen was peripheral blood. V gene TRBV19 combines with J gene TRBJ1-1; unclear D gene. This TCR derives from an adult woman with stable Graves' hyperthyroidism. CDR3 loop: CASSVLDGTEAFF. DNA of the CDR3: TGTGCCAGTAGTGTCCTGGATGGGACTGAAGCTTTCTTT.